One sample yielded the 11 T cell receptor beta chains listed below, sequenced in a study of T cell changes during pregnancy in multiple sclerosis. The data were produced by immunoSEQ multiplex PCR, yet TCRdb's version contains in-frame clones alone and is incomplete. This sample has about 36,000 clones, with under 95% found just once. Sequenced material: CD4+ T cells from peripheral blood mononuclear cells, taken after pregnancy. Receptors originate from a female donor with multiple sclerosis, enrolled in a pregnancy study.

Only one count was recorded for this clone. The V gene is TRBV21-1, the J gene TRBJ1-2; the table's D call of TRBD1 was not tested on the DNA. TRBV21-1 is flagged as a pseudogene. The CDR3 runs to 14 residues. The CDR3 loop is CASSKGVGHYGYTF. The CDR3 coding sequence is TGTGCCAGCAGCAAAGGGGTGGGGCACTATGGCTACACCTTC.

This clone was seen just once. The chain couples TRBV18 to TRBJ2-7, with no clear D. Trimming stripped 3 bases from V and 1 base from J, with 7 bases between. In germline, CDR1 is KGHSH, CDR2 LQKENI. CDR3 length equals 13 residues. CDR3 in amino acids: CASSPVASYEQYF. For the CDR3, the DNA is TGTGCCAGCTCACCGGTCGCGTCCTACGAGCAGTACTTC. Supplemented by reference TRBV18 and TRBJ2-7, the full variable domain reads NAGVMQNPRHLVRRRGQEARLRCSPMKGHSHVYWYRQLPEEGLKFMVYLQKENIIDESGMPKERFSAEFPKEGPSILRIQQVVRGDSAAYFCASSPVASYEQYFGPGTRLTVT.

V usage is TRBV6-1 and J usage is TRBJ2-7, with 7 bases lining up with TRBD2. CDR1 and CDR2 from the germline V gene are MNHNS and SASEGT. The junction had 4 bases not matched to a gene; V was cut back by 0 bases and J by 5 bases. CDR3 length equals 14 residues. For the CDR3, the DNA is TGTGCCAGCAGTGAAGCGGGGGGGTATAACGAGCAGTACTTC. Residues: CASSEAGGYNEQYF.

V usage is TRBV5-5 and J usage is TRBJ2-1; perhaps TRBD1 as D (6 bases). V lost 4 bases, J lost 13 bases, and 12 bases lay in between. Per the germline V gene, CDR1 is SGHKS and CDR2 is YYEKEE (reference sequence). This CDR3 contains 11 residues. In DNA, the CDR3 is TGTGCCAGCAGCACACAGGGACCCCAGTTCTTC. Protein: CASSTQGPQFF.

This clone came up once. The chain joins TRBV9 to TRBJ1-6; perhaps TRBD1 as D (5 bases). V was clipped by 2 bases and J by 5 bases, with 8 bases between them. The germline V gene encodes CDR1 SGDLS and CDR2 YYNGEE. The CDR3 extends over 14 amino acids. The CDR3 DNA follows: TGTGCCAGCAGCGTGGGGCCCCATAATTCACCCCTCCACTTT. It specifies CASSVGPHNSPLHF.

The chain carries TRBV29-1 and TRBJ1-2, with TRBD1 as a possible D gene (5 bases). Looked up from germline, CDR1 is SQVTM and CDR2 is ANQGSEA. This CDR3 region has 13 residues. V gave up 7 bases and J gave up 0 bases, with 12 bases separating them. CDR3 sequence (DNA): TGCAGCGCCCTGGGGGGAGCTAACTATGGCTACACCTTC. Amino acids: CSALGGANYGYTF. Full variable domain (outside the CDR3, taken from reference TRBV29-1 and TRBJ1-2): SAVISQKPSRDICQRGTSLTIQCQVDSQVTMMFWYRQQPGQSLTLIATANQGSEATYESGFVIDKFPISRPNLTFSTLTVSNMSPEDSSIYLCSALGGANYGYTFGSGTRLTVV.

The chain employs TRBV6-1 and TRBJ2-1, with TRBD2 matching 16 bases. CDR3 length: 16 amino acids. Germline CDR1 and CDR2: MNHNS and SASEGT. J gave up 6 bases and V 3 bases, and 2 bases lay outside the gene matches. The CDR3 is CASSDGTSGRGNEQFF. Written as DNA, the CDR3 is TGTGCCAGCAGTGACGGGACTAGCGGGAGGGGCAATGAGCAGTTCTTC.

J is TRBJ2-7 and V is TRBV28; D is ambiguous. Trimming cost V 7 bases and J 4 bases, with 8 bases left between them. This CDR3 has 11 residues. Germline loops: CDR1 MDHEN, CDR2 SYDVKM. This chain's CDR3 is CASTSQYEQYF. The CDR3 nucleotides read TGTGCCAGCACCTCCCAGTACGAGCAGTACTTC.

This clone has just one count. This sequence joins TRBV5-4 and TRBJ1-2; TRBD1 is a possible D gene (6 bases). V shed 2 bases and J shed 5 bases, with 13 bases lying between them. Germline V lookup: CDR1 SGHNT, CDR2 YYREEE (reference sequence). The length of the CDR3 is 14 residues. This CDR3 is CASSFRQATYGYTF. CDR3 coding DNA: TGTGCCAGCAGCTTTCGACAGGCTACTTATGGCTACACCTTC.

The V call is TRBV5-5, the J call TRBJ1-3; 9 nucleotides match TRBD1. V shed 3 bases and J 4 bases; nucleotides not matched to a gene: 14. The CDR3 runs 18 residues. Looked up from germline, CDR1 is SGHKS and CDR2 is YYEKEE (reference sequence). In DNA form, the CDR3 reads TGTGCCAGCAGCTCAATATACCGGGACAGGGCTAGCGGAAACACCATATATTTT. Translation: CASSSIYRDRASGNTIYF.

This sequence joins TRBV19 and TRBJ1-4, with 7 bases that match TRBD1. CDR1 is LNHDA and CDR2 is SQIVND in the germline V gene (reference sequence). Trimming at V came to 10 bases and at J to 0 bases, leaving 8 bases not matched to a gene. CDR3 length equals 15 residues. The CDR3 coding sequence is TGTGCCATCTCACAGGGGTCTGCAACTAATGAAAAACTGTTTTTT. It codes for CAISQGSATNEKLFF.